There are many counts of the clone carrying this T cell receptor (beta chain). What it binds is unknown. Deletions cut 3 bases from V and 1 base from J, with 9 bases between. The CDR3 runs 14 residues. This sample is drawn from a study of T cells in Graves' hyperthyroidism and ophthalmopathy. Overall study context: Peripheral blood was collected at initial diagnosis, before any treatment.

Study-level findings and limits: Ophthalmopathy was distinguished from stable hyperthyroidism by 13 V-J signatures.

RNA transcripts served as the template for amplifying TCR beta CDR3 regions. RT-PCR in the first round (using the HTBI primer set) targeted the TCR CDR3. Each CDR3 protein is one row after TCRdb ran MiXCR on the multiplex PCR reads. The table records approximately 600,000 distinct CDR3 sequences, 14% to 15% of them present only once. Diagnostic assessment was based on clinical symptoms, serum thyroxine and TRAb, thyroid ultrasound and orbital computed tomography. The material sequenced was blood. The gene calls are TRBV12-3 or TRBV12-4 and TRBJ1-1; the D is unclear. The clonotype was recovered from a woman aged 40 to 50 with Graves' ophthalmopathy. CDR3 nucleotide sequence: TGTGCCAGCAGTTTGCGGCAGCCGAACACTGAAGCTTTCTTT. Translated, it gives CASSLRQPNTEAFF.